These T cell receptor beta chains were read from a single sample in a study of shared clonotypes between healthy human individuals. The protocol was immunoSEQ multiplex PCR, while the TCRdb copy is restricted to in-frame clones and leaves out a portion. The sample carries over 2 million clones, 80% to 95% recorded once. Sequences were obtained from naive CD4+ T cells from PBMCs. These receptors originate from a man younger than 35 in good health. Some clones in this sample may be carry-over from other donors' samples. Each CDR3 is given with its conserved first and last residue. A D gene is named only where the DNA matches it firmly. Clone size is not always given. Where it is, it says once, few, many or a class for expanded clones.

d_call	v_call	clone_size	j_call	cdr3_nt	cdr3_aa
.	TRBV28	once	TRBJ2-3	TGTGCCAGCAGTCCTTTAGGGGGCACAGATACGCAGTATTTT	CASSPLGGTDTQYF
TRBD1	TRBV10-3	.	TRBJ1-1	TGTGCCATCAGTGAGTCAAGGACAGGGATGAACACTGAAGCTTTCTTT	CAISESRTGMNTEAFF
.	TRBV7-2	.	TRBJ2-1	TGTGCCAGCGTTGGGACCTTTAGCTCCTACAATGAGCAGTTCTTC	CASVGTFSSYNEQFF
TRBD2	TRBV7-9	.	TRBJ2-1	TGTGCCAGCAGCTTAGTTCCAGAGGTAGCGGGAGATGAGCAGTTCTTC	CASSLVPEVAGDEQFF
.	TRBV28	.	TRBJ2-5	TGTGCCAGCAGCCCAAGACAGGGCGGGGGGGAGACCCAGTACTTC	CASSPRQGGGETQYF
TRBD2	TRBV6-4	.	TRBJ2-7	TGTGCCAGCCCTAGCGGGAGGGATTACGAGCAGTACTTC	CASPSGRDYEQYF
TRBD2	TRBV5-1	.	TRBJ2-2	TGCGCCAGCAGCCCGGGAGTAGCGGGAGATGTCGGGGAGCTGTTTTTT	CASSPGVAGDVGELFF
TRBD2	TRBV5-1	once	TRBJ2-2	TGCGCCAGCAGCTGGGGCGGGGGTGCCGACACCGGGGAGCTGTTTTTT	CASSWGGGADTGELFF
.	TRBV6-4	.	TRBJ1-2	TGTGCCAGCAGTCTCGGGGGCGGCTATGGCTACACCTTC	CASSLGGGYGYTF
.	TRBV28	.	TRBJ1-2	TGTGCCAGCCAGAAGGTTACTAACTATGGCTACACCTTC	CASQKVTNYGYTF
.	TRBV4-3	.	TRBJ2-3	TGCGCCAGCAGCCAAGATAGGACGGCAGTTAGCACAGATACGCAGTATTTT	CASSQDRTAVSTDTQYF
.	TRBV5-7	.	TRBJ2-3	TGTGCCAGCAGCTTGCGCAAAGGGCAAACAGATACGCAGTATTTT	CASSLRKGQTDTQYF
TRBD2	TRBV2	.	TRBJ2-4	TGTGCCAGCAGTCTTGGTACTAGCGGTGAGAAAAACATTCAGTACTTC	CASSLGTSGEKNIQYF
TRBD1	TRBV18	.	TRBJ2-5	TGTGCCAGCTCACCGGGACAGGGTAATTGGGAGACCCAGTACTTC	CASSPGQGNWETQYF
TRBD1	TRBV15	.	TRBJ1-5	TGTGCCACCAGCACCACAGGGGGCGTCCAGCCCCAGCATTTT	CATSTTGGVQPQHF
TRBD1	TRBV5-1	.	TRBJ2-7	TGCGCCAGCAGCTCAGGACAGGGGGGCGAGCAGTACTTC	CASSSGQGGEQYF
.	TRBV7-2	.	TRBJ1-2	TGTGCCAGCAGCTTAGTGGGGGGCGCAGCCAAGAATAGCTATGGCTACACCTTC	CASSLVGGAAKNSYGYTF
.	TRBV19	.	TRBJ1-1	TGTGCCAGTGCCCGACAGCTTAACACTGAAGCTTTCTTT	CASARQLNTEAFF
TRBD2	TRBV5-1	.	TRBJ2-3	TGCGCCAGCAGGTCAGAACTAGCGGGAGGGACAGATACGCAGTATTTT	CASRSELAGGTDTQYF
TRBD2	TRBV6-1	.	TRBJ2-1	TGTGCCAGCACCTCGCGGGAGGGCCATGAGCAGTTCTTC	CASTSREGHEQFF
TRBD1	TRBV9	.	TRBJ1-2	TGTGCCAGCAGCGTATTACCAGGGACAGATAACTATGGCTACACCTTC	CASSVLPGTDNYGYTF
.	TRBV30	.	TRBJ2-7	TGTGCCTGGAGTGAGGACCCGACCTACGAGCAGTACTTC	CAWSEDPTYEQYF
TRBD1	TRBV19	.	TRBJ1-2	TGTGCCAGTAGTAAGGACAGGGGACGAACATCCTCTAACTATGGCTACACCTTC	CASSKDRGRTSSNYGYTF
.	TRBV5-4	once	TRBJ1-2	TGTGCCAGCAGCTTGAAAGGTGAAGGGGTTCCTGGCTACACCTTC	CASSLKGEGVPGYTF
.	TRBV29-1	.	TRBJ2-1	TGCAGCGTTGGGTGGGGGCGGGCCGACAATGAGCAGTTCTTC	CSVGWGRADNEQFF
TRBD1	TRBV7-2	.	TRBJ2-2	TGTGCCAGCAGCTTAGTCGGGACAGGGGGCACCGGGGAGCTGTTTTTT	CASSLVGTGGTGELFF
.	TRBV7-2	.	TRBJ2-4	TGTGCCAGCAGCTTAGGGAGTACGGTTAACATTCAGTACTTC	CASSLGSTVNIQYF
TRBD1	TRBV25-1	.	TRBJ1-4	TGTGCCAGCAGTGGGACAGGGACCCCTTCGCTTAATGAAAAACTGTTTTTT	CASSGTGTPSLNEKLFF
.	TRBV15	.	TRBJ1-2	TGTGCCACCAGCAGGGACCTCAACTATGGCTACACCTTC	CATSRDLNYGYTF
.	TRBV6-1	.	TRBJ2-1	TGTGCCAGCAGTGATGAGAGGTTCTCCTACAATGAGCAGTTCTTC	CASSDERFSYNEQFF
TRBD1	TRBV5-6	once	TRBJ1-3	TGTGCCAGCAGCTTGGGGACAGGGGGAAACACCATATATTTT	CASSLGTGGNTIYF
.	TRBV25-1	.	TRBJ1-1	TGTGCCAGCAGTGAATTACCGAACACTGAAGCTTTCTTC	CASSELPNTEAFF
.	TRBV1	.	TRBJ2-7	TGCACCAGCAGCCAAGCAGGAGCGGGAGAAAGCTCCTACGAGCAGTACTTC	CTSSQAGAGESSYEQYF
.	TRBV9	.	TRBJ2-2	TGTGCCAGCAGCGTTCCCGTCGACAGGTCGGCGAACACCGGGGAGCTGTTTTTT	CASSVPVDRSANTGELFF
.	TRBV19	.	TRBJ1-1	TGTGCCAGTACCCCTACCGGTTGGAACACTGAAGCTTTCTTT	CASTPTGWNTEAFF
.	TRBV2	.	TRBJ2-6	TGTGCCAGCAGTTTCTCTGGGGCCAACGTCCTGACTTTC	CASSFSGANVLTF
TRBD2	TRBV5-1	.	TRBJ2-7	TGCGCCAGCAGCTTGGATCTGACTAGCGCTTACGAGCAGTACTTC	CASSLDLTSAYEQYF
TRBD1	TRBV10-3	.	TRBJ2-3	TGTGCCATCAGTGTTATGGGACAGGCGGGAGATACGCAGTATTTT	CAISVMGQAGDTQYF
.	TRBV9	.	TRBJ2-7	TGTGCCAGCAGCGTAGGGGCCGTTTGGAGTTACGAGCAGTACTTC	CASSVGAVWSYEQYF
TRBD1	TRBV18	.	TRBJ1-1	TGTGCCAGCACCCCGACAGGGGCCAACACTGAAGCTTTCTTT	CASTPTGANTEAFF
TRBD1	TRBV19	.	TRBJ1-5	TGTGCCAGTAATAGGGACAGGGAGTTTCGTGTGGGCAATCAGCCCCAGCATTTT	CASNRDREFRVGNQPQHF
TRBD1	TRBV7-2	.	TRBJ2-7	TGTGCCAGCAGCTATAGCGGACAGGGACTCAACGGCTACGAGCAGTACTTC	CASSYSGQGLNGYEQYF
TRBD1	TRBV6-6	.	TRBJ1-1	TGTGCCAGCAGCCTCGGGACAGTCAACACTGAAGCTTTCTTT	CASSLGTVNTEAFF
.	TRBV5-4	.	TRBJ2-7	TGTGCCAGCAGCTTGGATTCCAGCTCCTACGAGCAGTACTTC	CASSLDSSSYEQYF
TRBD1	TRBV4-3	.	TRBJ1-5	TGCGCCAGCAGCCGTTCGGGACAGGGGGATCAGCCCCAGCATTTT	CASSRSGQGDQPQHF
.	TRBV6-6	.	TRBJ1-2	TGTGCCAGCAGTTACGCGATTAACTATGGCTACACCTTC	CASSYAINYGYTF
TRBD2	TRBV28	.	TRBJ2-1	TGTGCCAGCAGTTCCCCTAGCGGGAGGGTAGGCAATGAGCAGTTCTTC	CASSSPSGRVGNEQFF
.	TRBV28	.	TRBJ2-2	TGTGCCAGCAACCAAAACACCGGGGAGCTGTTTTTT	CASNQNTGELFF
.	TRBV10-3	.	TRBJ2-7	TGTGCCATCAGTGAGGGGACGGGGATTTCCGACGAGCAGTACTTC	CAISEGTGISDEQYF
.	TRBV5-8	.	TRBJ1-1	TGTGCCAGCAGCCCTCGGGTTGGGGTCGGCGGCACTGAAGCTTTCTTT	CASSPRVGVGGTEAFF
TRBD1	TRBV30	once	TRBJ2-2	TGTGCCTGGAGCGCCCCAGACAGGGGCACCGGGGAGCTGTTTTTT	CAWSAPDRGTGELFF
.	TRBV28	once	TRBJ1-5	TGTGCCAGCAGTTTATTAAGGGTGGGGAGCAATCAGCCCCAGCATTTT	CASSLLRVGSNQPQHF
.	TRBV19	once	TRBJ1-5	TGTGCCAGTAGTATTTCGGCTGGGCCCCAGCATTTT	CASSISAGPQHF
TRBD1	TRBV19	.	TRBJ1-5	TGTGCCAGTACCGGACAGGGTGGAGGCAATCAGCCCCAGCATTTT	CASTGQGGGNQPQHF
.	TRBV7-9	once	TRBJ2-7	TGTGCCAGCAGCTTAGACCATATGGGGGAAGGTTACGAGCAGTACTTC	CASSLDHMGEGYEQYF
.	TRBV11-2	.	TRBJ2-6	TGTGCCAGCAGCTTAGTTGCCTCGTCTGGGGCCAACGTCCTGACTTTC	CASSLVASSGANVLTF
TRBD1	TRBV28	.	TRBJ1-4	TGTGCCAGCATCGACAGGGCAACTAATGAAAAACTGTTTTTT	CASIDRATNEKLFF
.	TRBV29-1	.	TRBJ1-1	TGCAGCGTTGGTATGAACACTGAAGCTTTCTTT	CSVGMNTEAFF
.	TRBV20-1	.	TRBJ2-5	TGCAGTGCCCTTGGGCAAGAGACCCAGTACTTC	CSALGQETQYF